The TCR beta chain described here comes from a study of cytomegalovirus exposure and HLA in healthy donors. Study-wide results and limits: Among TCR sequences, most were rare, though some public TCRs appeared in many donors.

Use of 60 Vbeta and 13 Jbeta primers characterized the PCR. Profiling relied on immunoSEQ multiplex PCR, and the TCRdb table lists in-frame clones only, not all of them. The table has some 110,000 clones, 50% to 80% seen once; the top ten hold more than 6.5%. This clone has a handful of counts. Its matching antigen is unknown. CDR3 size: 14 residues. V shed 6 bases, J shed 7 bases, and the junction held 11 bases outside the gene matches. The germline V gene encodes CDR1 SQVTM and CDR2 ANQGSEA. This clonotype originated in a woman aged 40 to 50 in good health and CMV-seropositive. The chain combines TRBV29-1 with TRBJ2-1; 8 nucleotides agree with TRBD2. Sample: PBMCs. CDR3 in amino acids: CSVAGTRNLNEQFF. The DNA for the CDR3 is TGCAGCGTCGCCGGGACTAGAAACCTTAATGAGCAGTTCTTC.